The sequence of this T cell receptor beta chain was determined in a study of T cell clonotyping in hematopoietic cell transplantation. Study-wide results and limits: After transplant, recipient diversity fell while pathologically expanded clonotypes grew through day 180. CD4 and CD8 repertoire contributions could not be separated without sorting.

Recipient blood drawn about 28 days pretransplant and days 30, 100, 180 after. Here immunoSEQ multiplex PCR was the method, and the copy in TCRdb shows in-frame clones only, minus some. The table includes some 9,300 clones, approximately 51% detected once. Details on this clone: Its antigen is currently unknown.

This clonotype originated in a female patient in her fifties or sixties who had an allogeneic stem cell transplant from an unrelated donor, so the T cells may come from the graft donor. Some clones in this sample may be carry-over from other donors' samples. This material consisted of peripheral blood mononuclear cells, taken 100 days after allogeneic stem cell transplant.

As DNA, the CDR3 is TGCGCCAGCGCAGACAGGGTGAACACTGAAGCTTTCTTT. Protein product: CASADRVNTEAFF. The chain links TRBV5-1 to TRBJ1-1; 7 nucleotides align to TRBD1. The CDR3 covers 13 residues. CDR1 is SGHRS, CDR2 YFSETQ, per germline. Trimming took 7 bases from V and 0 from J; bases not matched to a gene: 3. The entire variable domain, with the rest obtained from reference TRBV5-1 and TRBJ1-1, is as follows: KAGVTQTPRYLIKTRGQQVTLSCSPISGHRSVSWYQQTPGQGLQFLFEYFSETQRNKGNFPGRFSGRQFSNSRSEMNVSTLELGDSALYLCASADRVNTEAFFGQGTRLTVV.